The sequence of this T cell receptor beta chain was determined in a study of blood T cell repertoires in COVID-19. TCRdb keeps only in-frame clones here, not all; method: immunoSEQ multiplex PCR. The sample lists 93,000 or so clones, approximately 89% seen once, with about 15% in the top ten. Germline V lookup: CDR1 SGHDT, CDR2 YYEEEE. CDR3 length: 15 residues. V lost 3 bases to trimming and J lost 2 bases; unmatched junction nucleotides: 3. V is TRBV5-6 and J is TRBJ2-5, with 11 nucleotides matching TRBD2. Material for sequencing was peripheral blood. This sequence was found in a woman older than 75 in a cohort sampled during active COVID-19. The CDR3 coding sequence is TGTGCCAGCAGCTCGACTAGCGGGACGCAAGAGACCCAGTACTTC. Translating gives CASSSTSGTQETQYF.